This TCR beta chain originates from a study of shared clonotypes between healthy human individuals. In the study overall: A couple of women and a few men aged 18 to 49 made up the donors. Study results and limitations: Shared clonotypes: roughly 4.7% naive CD4, around 4% naive CD8, 2.3% memory CD4, 0.4% to 0.5% memory CD8. Larger estimated richness was generally seen in naive subsets than in memory subsets.

With regard to this clone: What it recognizes is unknown.

TCRdb's table, derived via immunoSEQ multiplex PCR, lists solely in-frame clones and lacks some. The sample carries 2,500,000 or so clones, 80% to 95% recorded once. Germline V CDR1 and CDR2: GTSNPN, SVGIG (reference sequence). J was trimmed by 7 bases and V by 3 bases; bases with no gene match: 28. The CDR3 loop spans 21 amino acids. The chain uses TRBV30 and TRBJ2-7; 12 bases map to TRBD1. The TCR comes from a young man in good health. Some clones in this sample may be carry-over from other donors' samples. The specimen was naive CD4+ T cells from PBMCs. Subset of the sample: CD45RA+ positively selected. CDR3 region: CAWSRDRGLSGGYLVRREQYF. The CDR3 DNA reads as TGTGCCTGGAGCCGGGACAGGGGGCTCTCAGGAGGTTACTTAGTCCGTAGGGAGCAGTACTTC.